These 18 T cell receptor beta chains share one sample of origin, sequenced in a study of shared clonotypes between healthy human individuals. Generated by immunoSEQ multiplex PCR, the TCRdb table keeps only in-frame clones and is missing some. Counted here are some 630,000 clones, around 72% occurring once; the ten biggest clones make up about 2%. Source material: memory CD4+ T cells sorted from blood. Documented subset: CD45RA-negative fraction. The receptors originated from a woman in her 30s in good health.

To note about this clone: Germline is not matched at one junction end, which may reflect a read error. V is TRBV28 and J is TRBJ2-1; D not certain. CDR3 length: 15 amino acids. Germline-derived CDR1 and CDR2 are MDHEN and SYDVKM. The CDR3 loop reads CASSLRKQTYSEQFF. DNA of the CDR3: TGTGCCAGCAGTTTAAGAAAACAAACTTACAGTGAGCAGTTCTTC.

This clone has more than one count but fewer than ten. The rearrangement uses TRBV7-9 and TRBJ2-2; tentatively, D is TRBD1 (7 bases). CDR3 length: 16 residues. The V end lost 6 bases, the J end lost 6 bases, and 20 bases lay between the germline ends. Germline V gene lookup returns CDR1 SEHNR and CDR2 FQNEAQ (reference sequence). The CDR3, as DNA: TGTGCCAGCAGTTTTGCGGGACAGAGGATGTCCGGGGAGCTGTTTTTT. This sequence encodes CASSFAGQRMSGELFF.

The CDR3 here is CASSLASAYNEQFF. DNA for the CDR3: TGTGCCAGCTCTTTGGCTAGCGCATACAATGAGCAGTTCTTC. The genes are TRBV11-3 and TRBJ2-1, with D tentatively TRBD2 (6 bases). Trimming took off 8 bases at V and 4 bases at J, with 15 bases between the two ends. Germline CDR1 is SGHNT and CDR2 is YENEEA. CDR3 length: 14 residues.

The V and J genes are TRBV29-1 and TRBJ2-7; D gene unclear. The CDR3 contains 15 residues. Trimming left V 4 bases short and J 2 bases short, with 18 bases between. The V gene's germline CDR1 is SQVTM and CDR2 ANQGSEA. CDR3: CSVADSGRMAYEQYF. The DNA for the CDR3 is TGCAGCGTTGCTGATTCGGGCAGGATGGCCTACGAGCAGTACTTC.

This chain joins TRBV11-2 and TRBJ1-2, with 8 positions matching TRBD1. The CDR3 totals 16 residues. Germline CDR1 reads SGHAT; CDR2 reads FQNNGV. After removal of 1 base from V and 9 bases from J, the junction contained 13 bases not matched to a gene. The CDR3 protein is CASSLARRRTGLRYTF. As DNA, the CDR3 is TGTGCCAGCAGCTTAGCGCGCCGACGGACAGGGTTACGCTACACCTTC.

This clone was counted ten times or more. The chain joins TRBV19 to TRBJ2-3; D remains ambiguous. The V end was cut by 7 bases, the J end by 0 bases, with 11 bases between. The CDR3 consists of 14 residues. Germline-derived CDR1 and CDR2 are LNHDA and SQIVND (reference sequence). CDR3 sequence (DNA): TGTGCCAGTACCTCCCCCGGGAGCACAGATACGCAGTATTTT. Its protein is CASTSPGSTDTQYF. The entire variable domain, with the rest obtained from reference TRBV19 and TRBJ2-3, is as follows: DGGITQSPKYLFRKEGQNVTLSCEQNLNHDAMYWYRQDPGQGLRLIYYSQIVNDFQKGDIAEGYSVSREKKESFPLTVTSAQKNPTAFYLCASTSPGSTDTQYFGPGTRLTVL.

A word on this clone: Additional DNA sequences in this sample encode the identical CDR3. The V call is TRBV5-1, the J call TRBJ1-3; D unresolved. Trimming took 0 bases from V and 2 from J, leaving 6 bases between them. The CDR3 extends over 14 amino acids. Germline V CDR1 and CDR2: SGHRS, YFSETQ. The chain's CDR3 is CASSLGGTGNTIYF. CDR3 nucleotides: TGCGCCAGCAGCTTGGGGGGAACTGGAAACACCATATATTTT.

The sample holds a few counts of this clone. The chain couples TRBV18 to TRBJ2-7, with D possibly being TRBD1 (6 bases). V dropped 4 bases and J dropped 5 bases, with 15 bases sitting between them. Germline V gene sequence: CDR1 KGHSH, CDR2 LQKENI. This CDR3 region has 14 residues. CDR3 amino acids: CASSQQGSRDEQYF. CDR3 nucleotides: TGTGCCAGCTCACAACAGGGATCAAGGGACGAGCAGTACTTC.

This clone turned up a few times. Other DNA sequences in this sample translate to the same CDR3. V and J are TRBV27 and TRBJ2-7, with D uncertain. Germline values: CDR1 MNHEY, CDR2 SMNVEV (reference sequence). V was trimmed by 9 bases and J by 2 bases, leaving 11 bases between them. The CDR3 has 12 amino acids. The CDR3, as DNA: TGTGCCAGTTTTGGACGGGCCTACGAGCAGTACTTC. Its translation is CASFGRAYEQYF.

The DNA for the CDR3 is TGTGCCAGCGTACCAGGGACAGAAGTCAATCAGCCCCAGCATTTT. Residues: CASVPGTEVNQPQHF. V is TRBV25-1 and J is TRBJ1-5, with 7 bases lining up with TRBD1. Looked up from germline, CDR1 is MGHDK and CDR2 is SYGVNS. The CDR3 has 15 residues. J lost 3 bases, V lost 8 bases, and 10 bases had no gene match.

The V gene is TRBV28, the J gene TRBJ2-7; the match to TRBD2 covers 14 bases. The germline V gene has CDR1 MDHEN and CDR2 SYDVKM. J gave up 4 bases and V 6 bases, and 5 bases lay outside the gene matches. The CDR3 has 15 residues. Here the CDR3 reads CASSGGLAGAYEQYF. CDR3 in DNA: TGTGCCAGCAGCGGGGGACTAGCGGGAGCTTACGAGCAGTACTTC.

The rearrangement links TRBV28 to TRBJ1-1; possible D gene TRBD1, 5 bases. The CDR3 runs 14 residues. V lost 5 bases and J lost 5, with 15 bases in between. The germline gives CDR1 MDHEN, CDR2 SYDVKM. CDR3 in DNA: TGTGCCAGCAGTAGGTTTAGTGAGGGGACTGAAGCTTTCTTT. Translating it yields CASSRFSEGTEAFF.

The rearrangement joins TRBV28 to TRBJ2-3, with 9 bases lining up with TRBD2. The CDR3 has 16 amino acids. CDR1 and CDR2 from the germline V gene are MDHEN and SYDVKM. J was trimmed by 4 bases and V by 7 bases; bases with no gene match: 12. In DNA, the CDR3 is TGTGCCAGCAATTCCCCTGGCGGGAGGGCCCCAGATACGCAGTATTTT. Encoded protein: CASNSPGGRAPDTQYF.

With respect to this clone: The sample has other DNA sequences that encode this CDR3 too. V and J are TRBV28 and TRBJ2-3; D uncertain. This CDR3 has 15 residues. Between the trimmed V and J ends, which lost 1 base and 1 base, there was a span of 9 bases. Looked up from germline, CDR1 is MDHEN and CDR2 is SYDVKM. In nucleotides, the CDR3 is TGTGCCAGCAGTTTATCCGGAAGTCGCACAGATACGCAGTATTTT. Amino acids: CASSLSGSRTDTQYF.

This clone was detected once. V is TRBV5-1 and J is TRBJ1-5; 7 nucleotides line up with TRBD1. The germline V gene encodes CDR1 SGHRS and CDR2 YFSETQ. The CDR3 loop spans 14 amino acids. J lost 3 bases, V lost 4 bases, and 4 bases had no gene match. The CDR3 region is CASSTGQYNQPQHF. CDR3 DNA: TGCGCCAGCAGCACGGGACAGTACAATCAGCCCCAGCATTTT.

The CDR3: CASSTWTGSYEQYF. The DNA of the CDR3 is TGCGCCAGCAGCACTTGGACAGGCTCGTACGAGCAGTACTTC. The chain joins TRBV5-1 to TRBJ2-7, with 7 bases that match TRBD1. The CDR3 length is 14 residues. V dropped 4 bases and J dropped 4; count of bases not matched to a gene: 8. The germline gives CDR1 SGHRS, CDR2 YFSETQ.

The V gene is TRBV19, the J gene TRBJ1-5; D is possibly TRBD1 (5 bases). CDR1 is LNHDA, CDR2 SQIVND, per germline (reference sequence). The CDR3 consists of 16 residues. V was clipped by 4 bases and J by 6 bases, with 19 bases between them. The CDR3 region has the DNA TGTGCCAGTAGTAAACAAGAGATCCAGGGTGGTCAGCCCCAGCATTTT. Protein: CASSKQEIQGGQPQHF.

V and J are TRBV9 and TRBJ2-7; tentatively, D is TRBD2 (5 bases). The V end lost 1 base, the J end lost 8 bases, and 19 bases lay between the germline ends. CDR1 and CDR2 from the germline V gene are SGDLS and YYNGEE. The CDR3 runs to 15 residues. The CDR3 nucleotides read TGTGCCAGCAGCGTATTGCCGGCGGGTGGGGAGCAGCAGTACTTC. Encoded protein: CASSVLPAGGEQQYF.